Listed here is a single TCR beta chain. The sample originates from a study of monozygotic twins with inflammatory bowel disease. Following a re-call of the 5' RACE reads, TCRdb has one entry per CDR3 protein and lacks DNA. The specimen's table records approximately 330,000 distinct CDR3 sequences. Germline CDR1 DFQATT, CDR2 SNEGSKA (reference sequence). There are 14 residues in the CDR3. Sequenced material: blood. This chain uses TRBV20-1 with TRBJ2-6. This TCR was sampled from a human donor with ulcerative colitis or Crohn's disease, or a healthy co-twin of an affected twin (not recorded which). CDR3 loop: CSAIKGSGANVLTF.